The 4 T cell receptor beta chains below all came from one sample that was sequenced in a study of T cell changes during pregnancy in multiple sclerosis. Only in-frame clones appear in the TCRdb table, and some are missing; sequencing was by immunoSEQ multiplex PCR. This sample has roughly 100,000 clones; 85% to 95% occur once, and the top ten carry 1.6%. Sequenced here: peripheral blood, sampled after pregnancy. The receptors were sampled from a female donor with multiple sclerosis, enrolled in a pregnancy study.

V usage is TRBV10-3 and J usage is TRBJ2-2; 9 nucleotides agree with TRBD2. The CDR3 totals 14 residues. CDR1 and CDR2 from the germline V gene are ENHRY and SYGVKD. V lost 10 bases to trimming and J lost 8 bases; unmatched junction nucleotides: 11. CDR3 sequence reads: CATRVAGVPGELFF. CDR3 nucleotide sequence: TGTGCCACCCGAGTAGCGGGGGTCCCGGGGGAGCTGTTTTTT.

CDR3 amino acids: CASSEQWPSGNTIYF. In nucleotides, the CDR3 is TGTGCCAGCAGTGAACAGTGGCCCTCTGGAAACACCATATATTTT. The chain is built from TRBV6-1 and TRBJ1-3; D remains ambiguous. Trimming stripped 2 bases from V and 0 bases from J, with 8 bases between. This CDR3 comprises 15 residues. Germline CDR1 reads MNHNS; CDR2 reads SASEGT.

This clone was found once. The chain has TRBV4-1 and TRBJ2-3; 12 nucleotides line up with TRBD2. J lost 0 bases, V lost 0 bases, and 13 bases had no gene match. Germline assignment: CDR1 MGHRA and CDR2 YSYEKL. The CDR3 has 21 amino acids. The CDR3 region has the DNA TGCGCCAGCAGCCAAGATTTGATAGGGCCGGGGACTAGCGGGAGCACAGATACGCAGTATTTT. This sequence encodes CASSQDLIGPGTSGSTDTQYF.

In this sample, this clone turned up once. The chain links TRBV29-1 to TRBJ1-2, with a tentative D call TRBD1 (6 bases). Germline V gives CDR1 SQVTM, CDR2 ANQGSEA. The CDR3 loop spans 13 amino acids. Trimming took off 3 bases at V and 8 bases at J, with 16 bases between the two ends. In DNA, the CDR3 is TGCAGCGTTGATTCCAGGGGAATGGAAGGCTACACCTTC. This encodes CSVDSRGMEGYTF.